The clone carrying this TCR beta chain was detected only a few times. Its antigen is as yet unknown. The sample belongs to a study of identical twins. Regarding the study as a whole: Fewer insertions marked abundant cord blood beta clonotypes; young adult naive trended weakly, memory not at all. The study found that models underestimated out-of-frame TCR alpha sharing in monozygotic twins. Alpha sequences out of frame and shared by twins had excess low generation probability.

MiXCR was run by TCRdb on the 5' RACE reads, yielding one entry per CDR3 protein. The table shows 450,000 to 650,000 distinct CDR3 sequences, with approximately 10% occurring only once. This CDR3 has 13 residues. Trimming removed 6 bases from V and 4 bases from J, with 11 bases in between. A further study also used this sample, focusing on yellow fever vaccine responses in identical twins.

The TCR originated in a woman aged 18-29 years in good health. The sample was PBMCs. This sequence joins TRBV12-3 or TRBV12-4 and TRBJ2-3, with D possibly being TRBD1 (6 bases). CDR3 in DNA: TGTGCCAGCAGATTACAGGGTTCAGATACGCAGTATTTT. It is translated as CASRLQGSDTQYF.